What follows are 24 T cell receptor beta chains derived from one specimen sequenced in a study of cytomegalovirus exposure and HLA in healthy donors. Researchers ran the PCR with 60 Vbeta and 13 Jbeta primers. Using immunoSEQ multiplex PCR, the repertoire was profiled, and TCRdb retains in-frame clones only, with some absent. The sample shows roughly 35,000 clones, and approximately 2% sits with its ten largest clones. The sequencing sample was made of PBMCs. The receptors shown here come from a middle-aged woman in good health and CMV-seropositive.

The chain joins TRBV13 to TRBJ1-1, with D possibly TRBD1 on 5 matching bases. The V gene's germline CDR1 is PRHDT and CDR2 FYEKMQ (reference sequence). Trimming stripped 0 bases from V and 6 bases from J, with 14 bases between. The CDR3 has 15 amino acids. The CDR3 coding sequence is TGTGCCAGCAGCTTAGGCGTGATCAGGGTCGCTGAAGCTTTCTTT. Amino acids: CASSLGVIRVAEAFF.

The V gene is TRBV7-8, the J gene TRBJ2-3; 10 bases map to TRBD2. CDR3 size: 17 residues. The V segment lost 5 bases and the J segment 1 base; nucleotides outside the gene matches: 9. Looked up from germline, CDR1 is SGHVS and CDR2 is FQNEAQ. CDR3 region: CASSPNESGRGTDTQYF. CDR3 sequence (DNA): TGTGCCAGCAGCCCAAACGAAAGCGGGAGGGGCACAGATACGCAGTATTTT.

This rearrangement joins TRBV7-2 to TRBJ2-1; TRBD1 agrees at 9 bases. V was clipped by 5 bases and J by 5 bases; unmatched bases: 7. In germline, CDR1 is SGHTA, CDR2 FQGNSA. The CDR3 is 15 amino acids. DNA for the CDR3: TGTGCCAGCAGCATGGGAACAGGGGGCGACAATGAGCAGTTCTTC. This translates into CASSMGTGGDNEQFF.

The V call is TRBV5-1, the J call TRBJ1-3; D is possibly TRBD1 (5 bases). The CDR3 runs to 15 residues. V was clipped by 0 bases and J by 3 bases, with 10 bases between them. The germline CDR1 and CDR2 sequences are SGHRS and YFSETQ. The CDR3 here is CASSLEPGLGNTIYF. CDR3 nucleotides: TGCGCCAGCAGCTTGGAACCGGGACTTGGAAACACCATATATTTT. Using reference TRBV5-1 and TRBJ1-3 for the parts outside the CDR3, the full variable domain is KAGVTQTPRYLIKTRGQQVTLSCSPISGHRSVSWYQQTPGQGLQFLFEYFSETQRNKGNFPGRFSGRQFSNSRSEMNVSTLELGDSALYLCASSLEPGLGNTIYFGEGSWLTVV.

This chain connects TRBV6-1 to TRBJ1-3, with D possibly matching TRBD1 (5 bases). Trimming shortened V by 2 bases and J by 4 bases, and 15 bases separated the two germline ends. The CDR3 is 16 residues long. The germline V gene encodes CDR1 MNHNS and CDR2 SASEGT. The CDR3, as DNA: TGTGCCAGCAGTGAAAGTTTGGGGGGGTCGGGAAACACCATATATTTT. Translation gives CASSESLGGSGNTIYF.

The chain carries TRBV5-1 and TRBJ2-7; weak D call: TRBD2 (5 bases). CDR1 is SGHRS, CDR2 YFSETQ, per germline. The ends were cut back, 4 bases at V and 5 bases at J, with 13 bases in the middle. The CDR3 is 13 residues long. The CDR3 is CASSPGIGDEQYF. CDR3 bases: TGCGCCAGCAGCCCGGGGATAGGCGACGAGCAGTACTTC.

The CDR3 reads CASSRSGANVLTF. The CDR3 nucleotides read TGTGCCAGCAGTCGTTCTGGGGCCAACGTCCTGACTTTC. The chain joins TRBV6-6 to TRBJ2-6; no clear D gene. Germline V lookup: CDR1 MNHNY, CDR2 SVGAGI (reference sequence). The V and J ends lost 5 bases and 1 base respectively, with 3 bases between them. The CDR3 runs 13 residues.

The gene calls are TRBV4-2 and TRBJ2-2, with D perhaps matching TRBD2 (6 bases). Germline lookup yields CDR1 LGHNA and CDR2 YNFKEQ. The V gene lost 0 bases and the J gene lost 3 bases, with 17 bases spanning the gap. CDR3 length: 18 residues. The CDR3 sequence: CASSQEIGGSGHTGELFF. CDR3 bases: TGTGCCAGCAGCCAAGAGATTGGGGGTAGCGGTCACACCGGGGAGCTGTTTTTT.

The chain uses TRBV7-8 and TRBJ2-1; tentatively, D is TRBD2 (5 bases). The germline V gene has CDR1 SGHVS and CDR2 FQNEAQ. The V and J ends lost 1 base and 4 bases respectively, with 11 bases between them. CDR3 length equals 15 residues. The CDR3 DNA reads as TGTGCCAGCAGCTTAGAGAGGGCCGGGTACAATGAGCAGTTCTTC. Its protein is CASSLERAGYNEQFF.

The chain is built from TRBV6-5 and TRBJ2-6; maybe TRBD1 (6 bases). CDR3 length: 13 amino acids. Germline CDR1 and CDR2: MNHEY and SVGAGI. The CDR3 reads CSTGSSGANVLTF. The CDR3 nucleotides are TGTAGCACAGGGAGCTCTGGGGCCAACGTCCTGACTTTC.

The DNA of the CDR3 is TGTGCCACCAGCAGAGGGACAGGGCCCTCATACGAGCAGTACTTC. Translating gives CATSRGTGPSYEQYF. V gene TRBV15 combines with J gene TRBJ2-7; TRBD1 matches at 8 bases. V was pared by 1 base and J by 4 bases, with 6 bases of the junction left unmatched. Looked up from germline, CDR1 is LNHNV and CDR2 is YYDKDF (reference sequence). The CDR3 totals 15 residues.

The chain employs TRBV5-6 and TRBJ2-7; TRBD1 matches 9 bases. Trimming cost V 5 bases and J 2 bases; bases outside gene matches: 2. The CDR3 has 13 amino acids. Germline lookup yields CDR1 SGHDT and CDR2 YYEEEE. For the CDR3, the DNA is TGTGCCAGCAGGAGGACAGGGGCCTACGAGCAGTACTTC. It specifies CASRRTGAYEQYF.

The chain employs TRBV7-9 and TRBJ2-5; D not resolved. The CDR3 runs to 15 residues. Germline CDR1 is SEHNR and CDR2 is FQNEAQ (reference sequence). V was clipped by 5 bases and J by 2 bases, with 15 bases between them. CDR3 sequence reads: CASSLERYRQETQYF. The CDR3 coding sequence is TGTGCCAGCAGCCTCGAAAGGTACAGACAAGAGACCCAGTACTTC.

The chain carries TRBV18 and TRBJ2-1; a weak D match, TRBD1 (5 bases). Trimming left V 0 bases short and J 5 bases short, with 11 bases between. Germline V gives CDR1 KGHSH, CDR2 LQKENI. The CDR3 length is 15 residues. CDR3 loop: CASSPPGPPDNEQFF. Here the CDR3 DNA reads TGTGCCAGCTCACCACCGGGGCCCCCCGACAATGAGCAGTTCTTC.

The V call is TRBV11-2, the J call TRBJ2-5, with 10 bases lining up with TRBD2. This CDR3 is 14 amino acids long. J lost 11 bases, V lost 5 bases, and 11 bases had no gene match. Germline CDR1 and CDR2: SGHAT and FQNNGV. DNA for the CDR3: TGTGCCAGCAGCCCGTTAGCGGGGGGCACAGTACAGTACTTC. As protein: CASSPLAGGTVQYF.

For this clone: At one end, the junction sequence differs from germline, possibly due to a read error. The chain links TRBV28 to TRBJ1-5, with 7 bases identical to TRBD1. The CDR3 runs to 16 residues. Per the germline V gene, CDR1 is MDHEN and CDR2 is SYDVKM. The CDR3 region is CTSSSHEGAGNQPQHF. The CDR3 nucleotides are TGTACCAGCAGTTCCCACGAGGGGGCTGGCAATCAGCCCCAGCATTTT. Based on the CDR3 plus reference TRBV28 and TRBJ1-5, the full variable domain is DVKVTQSSRYLVKRTGEKVFLECVQDMDHENMFWYRQDPGLGLRLIYFSYDVKMKEKGDIPEGYSVSREKKERFSLILESASTNQTSMYLCTSSSHEGAGNQPQHFGDGTRLSIL.

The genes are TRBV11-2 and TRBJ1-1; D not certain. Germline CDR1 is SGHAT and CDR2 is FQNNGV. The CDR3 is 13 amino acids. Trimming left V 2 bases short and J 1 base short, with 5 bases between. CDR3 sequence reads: CASSLRENTEAFF. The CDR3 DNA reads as TGTGCCAGCAGCTTACGGGAGAACACTGAAGCTTTCTTT.

CDR3 bases: TGCGCCAGCAGCTTGGCCTTCGGGATGACCGTTGGCTACACCTTC. The encoded protein is CASSLAFGMTVGYTF. The chain joins TRBV5-1 to TRBJ1-2; D not certain. Germline V gene sequence: CDR1 SGHRS, CDR2 YFSETQ. The CDR3 has 15 residues. With 0 bases removed from V and 7 bases from J, the gap between germline ends came to 16 bases.

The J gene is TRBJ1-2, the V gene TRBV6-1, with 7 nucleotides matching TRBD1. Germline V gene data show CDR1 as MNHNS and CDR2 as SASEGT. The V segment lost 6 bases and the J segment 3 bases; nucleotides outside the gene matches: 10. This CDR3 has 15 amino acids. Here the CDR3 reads CASRPRGLLDYGYTF. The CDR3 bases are TGTGCCAGCAGACCTAGGGGGCTGTTGGACTATGGCTACACCTTC.

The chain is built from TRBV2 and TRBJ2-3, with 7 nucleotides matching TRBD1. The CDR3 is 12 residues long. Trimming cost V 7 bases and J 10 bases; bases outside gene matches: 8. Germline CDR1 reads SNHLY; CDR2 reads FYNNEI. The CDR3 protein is CASTSPGQAQYF. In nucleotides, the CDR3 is TGTGCCAGCACCTCCCCCGGACAGGCGCAGTATTTT.

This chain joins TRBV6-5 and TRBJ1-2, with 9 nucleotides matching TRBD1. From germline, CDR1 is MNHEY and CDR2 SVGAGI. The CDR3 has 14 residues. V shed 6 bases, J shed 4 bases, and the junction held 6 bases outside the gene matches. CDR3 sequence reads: CASSQTGGFYGYTF. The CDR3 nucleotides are TGTGCCAGCAGCCAAACAGGGGGCTTCTATGGCTACACCTTC.

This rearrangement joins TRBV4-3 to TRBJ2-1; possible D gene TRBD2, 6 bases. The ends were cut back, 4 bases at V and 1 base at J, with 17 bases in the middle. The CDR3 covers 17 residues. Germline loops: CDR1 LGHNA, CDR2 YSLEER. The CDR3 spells CASSRKGWRDSYNEQFF. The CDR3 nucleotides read TGCGCCAGCAGCCGAAAAGGCTGGCGGGATTCCTACAATGAGCAGTTCTTC.

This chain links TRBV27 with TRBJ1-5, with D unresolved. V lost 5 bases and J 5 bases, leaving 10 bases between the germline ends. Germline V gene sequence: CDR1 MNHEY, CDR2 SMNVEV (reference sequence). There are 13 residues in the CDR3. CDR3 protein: CASSREGYQPQHF. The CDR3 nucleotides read TGTGCCAGCAGTAGGGAGGGATATCAGCCCCAGCATTTT.

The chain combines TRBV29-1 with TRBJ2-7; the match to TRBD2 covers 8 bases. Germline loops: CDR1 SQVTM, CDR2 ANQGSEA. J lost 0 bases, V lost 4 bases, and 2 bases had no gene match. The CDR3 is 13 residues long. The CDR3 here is CSVVSGSSYEQYF. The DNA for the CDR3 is TGCAGCGTTGTAAGCGGGAGCTCCTACGAGCAGTACTTC.